These 30 T cell receptor beta chains came from one sample sequenced in a study of CD8+ T cells in alopecia areata. Reverse transcription of extracted RNA yielded cDNA, which provided the sequencing template. Data came from immunoSEQ multiplex PCR; TCRdb stores just in-frame clones and leaves some out. The sample records 150,000 to 250,000 clones, about three fifths being singletons. The sample's treatment: oral pan-JAK inhibitor, 5-10 mg twice daily. Source: CD4+ T cells sorted from blood, taken at week 24, from a patient treated with tofacitinib. The receptors were sampled from a human donor with alopecia areata.

Only a few counts were recorded for this clone. The chain is built from TRBV5-1 and TRBJ1-1, with D possibly being TRBD1 (6 bases). V was shortened by 4 bases and J by 5 bases, with 18 bases between the two germline ends. From germline, CDR1 is SGHRS and CDR2 YFSETQ. The CDR3 spans 15 residues. The CDR3 DNA reads TGCGCCAGCAGCAGGGGGGAGCAGACGACGACTGAAGCTTTCTTT. Its translation is CASSRGEQTTTEAFF.

This chain uses TRBV6-5 with TRBJ1-1; unclear D gene. Trimming took off 1 base at V and 4 bases at J, with 13 bases between the two ends. This CDR3 contains 15 residues. The germline V gene encodes CDR1 MNHEY and CDR2 SVGAGI. CDR3 protein: CASSYFFVGSTEAFF. DNA of the CDR3: TGTGCCAGCAGTTACTTTTTTGTTGGGAGCACTGAAGCTTTCTTT.

The chain couples TRBV5-1 to TRBJ2-1, with 12 bases matching TRBD2. V was clipped by 5 bases and J by 0 bases; unmatched bases: 3. Germline assignment: CDR1 SGHRS and CDR2 YFSETQ. This CDR3 is built from 16 residues. The chain's CDR3 is CASRETSGSSYNEQFF. In DNA form, the CDR3 reads TGCGCCAGCAGGGAGACTAGCGGGAGCTCCTACAATGAGCAGTTCTTC.

This sequence joins TRBV7-8 and TRBJ2-7; 7 bases are shared with TRBD1. Losses at the gene ends were 5 bases for V and 5 bases for J; bases not matched to a gene: 3. Germline loops: CDR1 SGHVS, CDR2 FQNEAQ. This CDR3 comprises 12 residues. DNA of the CDR3: TGTGCCAGCAGCGTAACAGGGGACGAGCAGTACTTC. It codes for CASSVTGDEQYF.

The J gene is TRBJ2-1, the V gene TRBV5-1, with 8 bases identical to TRBD2. The ends lost 0 bases at V and 6 bases at J; junction bases unmatched: 8. CDR1 is SGHRS, CDR2 YFSETQ, per germline. This CDR3 contains 16 residues. The CDR3, as DNA: TGCGCCAGCAGCTTGGGGGGCGGACTAGCCTCCAATGAGCAGTTCTTC. Translated: CASSLGGGLASNEQFF.

V is TRBV2 and J is TRBJ2-3; 10 nucleotides agree with TRBD2. The germline V gene has CDR1 SNHLY and CDR2 FYNNEI. The CDR3 is 15 amino acids. The V gene end was trimmed by 2 bases and the J gene end by 6 bases; junction bases not matched to a gene: 5. The CDR3 reads CASSEQAGGADTQYF. The DNA of the CDR3 is TGTGCCAGCAGTGAACAAGCGGGGGGGGCGGATACGCAGTATTTT.

The genes are TRBV2 and TRBJ1-1; D is ambiguous. Trimming took 4 bases from V and 8 from J, leaving 11 bases between them. This CDR3 contains 12 residues. CDR1 SNHLY and CDR2 FYNNEI come from the germline V gene. The CDR3 bases are TGTGCCAGCAGTGCCCGGTTAGGGGAAGCTTTCTTT. Residues: CASSARLGEAFF.

The chain is built from TRBV14 and TRBJ2-2, with D possibly being TRBD2 (6 bases). The CDR3 has 15 residues. V was cut by 4 bases and J by 3 bases, with 12 bases left in between. Germline-derived CDR1 and CDR2 are SGHDN and FVKESK. This chain's CDR3 is CASSRVAVDTGELFF. CDR3 in DNA: TGTGCCAGCAGCCGGGTAGCGGTGGACACCGGGGAGCTGTTTTTT.

CDR3 in DNA: TGTGCCAGCAGTCGACACGGGGGCGTCGGTGGCGAGCAGTACTTC. This codes for CASSRHGGVGGEQYF. The chain links TRBV28 to TRBJ2-7; either TRBD1 or TRBD2 may fit D (6 bases each). V was cut by 5 bases and J by 6 bases, with 20 bases left in between. From germline, CDR1 is MDHEN and CDR2 SYDVKM. This CDR3 contains 15 residues. The full variable domain, completed using reference TRBV28 and TRBJ2-7, is DVKVTQSSRYLVKRTGEKVFLECVQDMDHENMFWYRQDPGLGLRLIYFSYDVKMKEKGDIPEGYSVSREKKERFSLILESASTNQTSMYLCASSRHGGVGGEQYFGPGTRLTVT.

Of note for this clone: The same CDR3 is also encoded by other DNA sequences in this sample. V is TRBV9 and J is TRBJ1-2, with 7 bases that match TRBD1. Germline CDR1 SGDLS, CDR2 YYNGEE. The CDR3 length is 14 residues. J lost 6 bases, V lost 1 base, and 6 bases had no gene match. The CDR3 nucleotides read TGTGCCAGCAGCGTAACCGGGCAGGGGGATGGCTACACCTTC. Amino acids: CASSVTGQGDGYTF.

V usage is TRBV28 and J usage is TRBJ2-6; 9 bases fit TRBD2. Germline loops: CDR1 MDHEN, CDR2 SYDVKM. The CDR3 covers 16 residues. The V gene end was trimmed by 6 bases and the J gene end by 2 bases; junction bases not matched to a gene: 5. CDR3 protein: CASRLGGGAGANVLTF. Here the CDR3 DNA reads TGTGCCAGCAGGCTCGGCGGGGGGGCTGGGGCCAACGTCCTGACTTTC.

Notes on this clone: Additional DNA sequences in this sample encode the identical CDR3. This rearrangement joins TRBV30 to TRBJ2-5; no clear D. V was cut by 3 bases and J by 2 bases, with 4 bases left in between. From germline, CDR1 is GTSNPN and CDR2 SVGIG (reference sequence). CDR3 length equals 11 residues. The CDR3 sequence: CAWSPQETQYF. The DNA for the CDR3 is TGTGCCTGGAGCCCTCAAGAGACCCAGTACTTC.

The V gene is TRBV2, the J gene TRBJ2-5; no firm D call. Deletions cut 4 bases from V and 5 bases from J, with 11 bases between. The CDR3 extends over 13 amino acids. Germline values: CDR1 SNHLY, CDR2 FYNNEI. The CDR3 region has the DNA TGTGCCAGCAGTGTGATGGCCCGGGAGACCCAGTACTTC. Protein: CASSVMARETQYF.

The chain joins TRBV7-2 to TRBJ2-1, with TRBD2 matching over 10 bases. The CDR3 contains 16 residues. Per the germline V gene, CDR1 is SGHTA and CDR2 is FQGNSA. V dropped 5 bases and J dropped 7; count of bases not matched to a gene: 11. The CDR3 sequence: CASSPYSGGPGNEQFF. The CDR3 DNA reads as TGTGCCAGCAGCCCGTATAGCGGGGGGCCGGGAAATGAGCAGTTCTTC.

This chain links TRBV25-1 with TRBJ2-7; D remains unclear. The V end was cut by 10 bases, the J end by 7 bases, with 14 bases between. There are 11 residues in the CDR3. The V gene's germline CDR1 is MGHDK and CDR2 SYGVNS. This CDR3 is CAISDDGEQYF. As DNA, the CDR3 is TGTGCCATCTCCGACGACGGGGAGCAGTACTTC.

The chain combines TRBV18 with TRBJ1-2; weak D call: TRBD1 (6 bases). The CDR3 sequence is 15 residues long. V was clipped by 4 bases and J by 6 bases, with 18 bases between them. Germline-derived CDR1 and CDR2 are KGHSH and LQKENI. DNA of the CDR3: TGTGCCAGCTCACTACTAAAACAGGGAGAGAATGGCTACACCTTC. Residues: CASSLLKQGENGYTF.

The chain recombines TRBV18 with TRBJ2-7; D remains unclear. Trimming shortened V by 2 bases and J by 0 bases, and 14 bases separated the two germline ends. CDR1 is KGHSH, CDR2 LQKENI, per germline. The CDR3 is 16 residues long. CDR3 bases: TGTGCCAGCTCACCAGTCGTAGGGATCAGCTCCTACGAGCAGTACTTC. It specifies CASSPVVGISSYEQYF.

The chain carries TRBV25-1 and TRBJ1-1, with 7 bases aligning to TRBD1. CDR1 MGHDK and CDR2 SYGVNS come from the germline V gene. The CDR3 sequence is 13 residues long. With V trimmed by 5 bases and J by 8 bases, 8 bases remained unmatched. This CDR3 reads CASSPIDRAEAFF. The CDR3 region has the DNA TGTGCCAGCAGTCCGATCGACAGGGCGGAAGCTTTCTTT.

V is TRBV5-6 and J is TRBJ2-3; 7 nucleotides agree with TRBD1. This CDR3 contains 16 residues. Germline V gene lookup returns CDR1 SGHDT and CDR2 YYEEEE. The junction had 12 bases not matched to a gene; V was cut back by 3 bases and J by 5 bases. CDR3 in amino acids: CASSYRQGVGVDTQYF. In DNA, the CDR3 is TGTGCCAGCAGCTATAGACAGGGAGTAGGAGTAGATACGCAGTATTTT.

The genes are TRBV7-2 and TRBJ2-7, with TRBD2 as a possible D gene (5 bases). V lost 8 bases and J lost 7, with 15 bases in between. The CDR3 is 12 residues long. Germline lookup yields CDR1 SGHTA and CDR2 FQGNSA. CDR3 DNA: TGTGCCAGCCGTAACGGACCGGGGGAGCAGTACTTC. This codes for CASRNGPGEQYF.

The chain couples TRBV29-1 to TRBJ2-4; maybe TRBD2 (6 bases). There are 14 residues in the CDR3. V was clipped by 4 bases and J by 5 bases, with 15 bases between them. Germline V CDR1 and CDR2: SQVTM, ANQGSEA. This CDR3 reads CSVAAGGLENIQYF. The CDR3 nucleotides are TGCAGCGTTGCGGCCGGAGGGCTGGAAAACATTCAGTACTTC.

V gene TRBV9 combines with J gene TRBJ1-2, with D perhaps matching TRBD1 (5 bases). CDR1 and CDR2 (germline): SGDLS, YYNGEE. This CDR3 has 15 amino acids. Trimming removed 4 bases at V and 1 base at J, with 14 bases between. The CDR3 DNA is TGTGCCAGCAGCTCCCACATCAGGGATAACTATGGCTACACCTTC. Encoded protein: CASSSHIRDNYGYTF.

In this sample, this clone turned up a few times. The CDR3 loop is CASSSRGRGTAHQETQYF. CDR3 nucleotide sequence: TGCGCCAGCAGCTCACGGGGACGGGGGACAGCTCACCAAGAGACCCAGTACTTC. The J gene is TRBJ2-5, the V gene TRBV4-1; TRBD1 is a possible D gene (7 bases). The CDR3 consists of 18 residues. The germline gives CDR1 MGHRA, CDR2 YSYEKL. V was cut by 5 bases and J by 0 bases, with 22 bases left in between.

The chain joins TRBV6-5 to TRBJ1-6, with TRBD1 matching 7 bases. The CDR3 contains 14 residues. V shed 6 bases, J shed 6 bases, and the junction held 5 bases outside the gene matches. Germline CDR1 and CDR2: MNHEY and SVGAGI. The CDR3 spells CASSEGQVNSPLHF. CDR3 sequence (DNA): TGTGCCAGCAGCGAAGGACAGGTTAATTCACCCCTCCACTTT.

This clone occurred a few times. Other nucleotide sequences from this sample produce the same CDR3. V usage is TRBV29-1 and J usage is TRBJ1-1; D may be TRBD1 (5 bases). CDR3 length: 12 residues. Germline V lookup: CDR1 SQVTM, CDR2 ANQGSEA. V shed 4 bases and J shed 1 base, with 7 bases lying between them. The CDR3 sequence: CSVAGGNTEAFF. CDR3 coding DNA: TGCAGCGTTGCCGGGGGGAACACTGAAGCTTTCTTT.

This clone has just a few counts. CDR3 sequence reads: CASSSGALTSGKETQYF. In DNA form, the CDR3 reads TGTGCCAGCAGCTCCGGGGCCTTGACTAGCGGGAAAGAGACCCAGTACTTC. V gene TRBV7-2 combines with J gene TRBJ2-5, with TRBD2 matching over 11 bases. The V segment lost 4 bases and the J segment 3 bases; nucleotides outside the gene matches: 10. The CDR3 contains 17 residues. CDR1 and CDR2 from the germline V gene are SGHTA and FQGNSA.

The chain combines TRBV29-1 with TRBJ1-2; 9 bases agree with TRBD1. Losses at the gene ends were 3 bases for V and 6 bases for J; bases not matched to a gene: 8. CDR3 length: 14 amino acids. Germline CDR1 SQVTM, CDR2 ANQGSEA. CDR3 residues: CSVDKTGTGNGYTF. CDR3 nucleotides: TGCAGCGTTGATAAAACCGGGACAGGGAATGGCTACACCTTC.

The chain recombines TRBV7-9 with TRBJ1-2; tentative D call: TRBD1 (5 bases). Trimming took 1 base from V and 4 from J, leaving 10 bases between them. The germline V gene has CDR1 SEHNR and CDR2 FQNEAQ (reference sequence). This CDR3 region has 14 residues. The CDR3 region is CASSLGRAPYGYTF. The CDR3 region has the DNA TGTGCCAGCAGCTTAGGCAGGGCCCCCTATGGCTACACCTTC.

The V call is TRBV4-3, the J call TRBJ1-3; a weak D match, TRBD1 (6 bases). The CDR3 consists of 14 residues. Germline V lookup: CDR1 LGHNA, CDR2 YSLEER. Trimming removed 6 bases at V and 6 bases at J, with 15 bases between. CDR3 amino acids: CASSGTGHENTIYF. CDR3 DNA: TGCGCCAGCAGTGGAACAGGGCATGAAAACACCATATATTTT.

The rearrangement joins TRBV11-1 to TRBJ2-1; a possible D gene is TRBD2 (5 bases). This CDR3 is built from 14 residues. Germline CDR1 and CDR2: SGHAT and FQDESV (reference sequence). V lost 4 bases, J lost 8 bases, and 15 bases lay in between. This CDR3 reads CASSSQTLGDEQFF. The CDR3 region has the DNA TGTGCCAGCAGCTCGCAAACACTAGGCGATGAGCAGTTCTTC.